The T cell receptor beta chain under discussion was sequenced for a study of beta chain features in type 1 diabetes. Study details: What patients shared with healthy donors was a similar profile of age, gender and cell yields.

This clone was observed a few times. All of the isolated RNA was reverse transcribed, so expressed TCRB transcripts were sequenced. Sequenced by immunoSEQ multiplex PCR; TCRdb stores in-frame clones only, minus some. There are about 150,000 clones in the sample; 8.5% to 12% occur only once, and 1.3% lies in the top ten. Germline lookup yields CDR1 MNHEY and CDR2 SVGAGI. The CDR3 is 15 residues long. Trimming pared 7 bases from V and 3 bases from J, leaving 18 bases between. This TCR was sampled from a man between 18 and 29 years old in good health. Material for sequencing was naive CD4+ T cells from blood. This chain connects TRBV6-5 to TRBJ1-2; D is undetermined. CDR3 coding DNA: TGTGCCAGCACCTCCTTCCCTGCGGTAGACTATGGCTACACCTTC. Its translation is CASTSFPAVDYGYTF.